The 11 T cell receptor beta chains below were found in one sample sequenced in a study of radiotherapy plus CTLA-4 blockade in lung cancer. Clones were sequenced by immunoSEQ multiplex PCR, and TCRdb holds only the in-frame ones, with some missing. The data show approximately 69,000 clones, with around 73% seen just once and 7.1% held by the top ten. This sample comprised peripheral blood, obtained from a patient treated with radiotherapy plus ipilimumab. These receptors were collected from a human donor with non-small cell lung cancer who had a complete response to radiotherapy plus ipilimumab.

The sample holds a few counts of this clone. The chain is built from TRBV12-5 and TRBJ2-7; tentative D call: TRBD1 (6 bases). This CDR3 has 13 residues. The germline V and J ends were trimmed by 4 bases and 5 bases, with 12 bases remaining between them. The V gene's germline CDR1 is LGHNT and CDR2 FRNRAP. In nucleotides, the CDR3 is TGTGCTAGTGGTTGGGACAAATTCGACGAGCAGTACTTC. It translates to CASGWDKFDEQYF.

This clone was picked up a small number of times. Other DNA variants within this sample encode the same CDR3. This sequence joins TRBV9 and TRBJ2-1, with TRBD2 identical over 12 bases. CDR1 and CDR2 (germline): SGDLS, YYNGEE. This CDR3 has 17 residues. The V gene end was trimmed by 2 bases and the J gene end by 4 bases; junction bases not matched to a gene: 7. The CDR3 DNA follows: TGTGCCAGCAGCGTGGGGCTAGCGGGAGGGTCATACAATGAGCAGTTCTTC. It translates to CASSVGLAGGSYNEQFF. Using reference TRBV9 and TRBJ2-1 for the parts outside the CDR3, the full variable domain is DSGVTQTPKHLITATGQRVTLRCSPRSGDLSVYWYQQSLDQGLQFLIQYYNGEERAKGNILERFSAQQFPDLHSELNLSSLELGDSALYFCASSVGLAGGSYNEQFFGPGTRLTVL.

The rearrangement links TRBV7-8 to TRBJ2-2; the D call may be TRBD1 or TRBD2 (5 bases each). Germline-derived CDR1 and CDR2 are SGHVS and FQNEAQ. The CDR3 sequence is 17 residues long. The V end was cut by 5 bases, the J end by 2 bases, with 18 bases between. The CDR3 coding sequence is TGTGCCAGCAGCGAATTACCGGGACGCCAAAACACCGGGGAGCTGTTTTTT. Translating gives CASSELPGRQNTGELFF.

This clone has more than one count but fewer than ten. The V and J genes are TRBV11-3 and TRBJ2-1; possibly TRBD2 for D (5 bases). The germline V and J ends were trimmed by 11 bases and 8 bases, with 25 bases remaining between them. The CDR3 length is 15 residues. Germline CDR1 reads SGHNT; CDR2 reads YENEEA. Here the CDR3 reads CAPSAERLLGDEQFF. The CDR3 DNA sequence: TGTGCCCCCTCGGCGGAGCGGCTGCTCGGGGATGAGCAGTTCTTC.

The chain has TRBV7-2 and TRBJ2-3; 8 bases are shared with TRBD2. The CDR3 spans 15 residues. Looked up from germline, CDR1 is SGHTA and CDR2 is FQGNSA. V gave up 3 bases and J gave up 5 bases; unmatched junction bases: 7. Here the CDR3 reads CASSLAGGGGDTQYF. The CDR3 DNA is TGTGCCAGCAGCTTGGCGGGGGGCGGCGGAGATACGCAGTATTTT.

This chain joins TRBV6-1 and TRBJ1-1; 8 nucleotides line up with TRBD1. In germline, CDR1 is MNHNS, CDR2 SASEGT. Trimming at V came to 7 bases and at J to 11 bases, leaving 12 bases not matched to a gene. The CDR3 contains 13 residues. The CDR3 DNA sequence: TGTGCCAGCAAAGATGGAGGACAGGGCTCCGCTTTCTTT. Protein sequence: CASKDGGQGSAFF.

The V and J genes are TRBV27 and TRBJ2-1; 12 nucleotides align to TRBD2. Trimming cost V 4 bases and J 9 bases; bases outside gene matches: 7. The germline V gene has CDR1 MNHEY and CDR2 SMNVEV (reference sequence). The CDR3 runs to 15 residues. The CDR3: CASSSSGGAPGEQFF. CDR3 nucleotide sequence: TGTGCCAGCAGTTCTAGCGGGGGGGCACCTGGTGAGCAGTTCTTC.

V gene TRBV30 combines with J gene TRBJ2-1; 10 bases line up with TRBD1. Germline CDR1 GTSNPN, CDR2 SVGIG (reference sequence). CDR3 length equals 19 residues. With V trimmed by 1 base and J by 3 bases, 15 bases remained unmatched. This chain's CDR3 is CAWSAPGQGYGRGYNEQFF. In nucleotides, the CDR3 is TGTGCCTGGAGTGCACCGGGACAGGGGTACGGGAGAGGCTACAATGAGCAGTTCTTC.

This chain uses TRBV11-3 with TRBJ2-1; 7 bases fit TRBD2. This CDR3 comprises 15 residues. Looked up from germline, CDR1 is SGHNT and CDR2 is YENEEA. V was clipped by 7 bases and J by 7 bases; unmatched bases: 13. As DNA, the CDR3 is TGTGCCAGCACCCTGGAGCGGGACCCAAGAAATGAGCAGTTCTTC. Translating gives CASTLERDPRNEQFF.

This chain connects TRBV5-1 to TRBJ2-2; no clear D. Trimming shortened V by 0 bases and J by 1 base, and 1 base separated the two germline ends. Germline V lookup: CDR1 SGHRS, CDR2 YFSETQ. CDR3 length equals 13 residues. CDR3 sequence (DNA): TGCGCCAGCAGCTTGGGGAACACCGGGGAGCTGTTTTTT. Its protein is CASSLGNTGELFF.

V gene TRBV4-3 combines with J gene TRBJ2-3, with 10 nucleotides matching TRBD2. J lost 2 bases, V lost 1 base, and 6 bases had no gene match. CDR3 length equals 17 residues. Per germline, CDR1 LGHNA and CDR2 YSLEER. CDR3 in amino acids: CASSQGLAGANTDTQYF. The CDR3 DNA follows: TGCGCCAGCAGCCAAGGGCTAGCGGGGGCGAACACAGATACGCAGTATTTT.